Below are 18 T cell receptor beta chains sequenced from a single sample in a study of T cells in localized non-small cell lung cancer. TCRdb keeps only in-frame clones here, not all; method: immunoSEQ multiplex PCR. In the table there are fewer than 3,000 clones, roughly a third of which are singletons. The sample here was normal lung tissue next to the tumor, taken before any cancer treatment. These receptor sequences come from a man aged 35 to 70 with stage I lung adenocarcinoma.

This rearrangement joins TRBV30 to TRBJ1-4, with TRBD1 matching over 11 bases. The CDR3 totals 15 residues. V gave up 2 bases and J gave up 8 bases; unmatched junction bases: 7. Germline V lookup: CDR1 GTSNPN, CDR2 SVGIG (reference sequence). The CDR3 is CAWSHGTGGEEKLFF. CDR3 DNA sequence: TGTGCCTGGAGTCATGGGACAGGGGGAGAGGAAAAACTGTTTTTT.

This clone is judged medium-sized (0.01 to 0.1%). This chain uses TRBV11-3 with TRBJ2-1; a weak D match, TRBD2 (6 bases). V was clipped by 4 bases and J by 4 bases, with 20 bases between them. CDR1 is SGHNT and CDR2 is YENEEA in the germline V gene. The length of the CDR3 is 17 residues. CDR3 loop: CASSSPTGGSAYNEQFF. The CDR3 DNA reads TGTGCCAGCAGCTCCCCCACAGGAGGGTCCGCATACAATGAGCAGTTCTTC.

The rearrangement uses TRBV1 and TRBJ2-7; TRBD1, the D gene given by the table, was not confirmed from the DNA. TRBV1 is a documented pseudogene. The CDR3 loop spans 15 amino acids. The CDR3 sequence is CASSSGTGDLGEQYF. The CDR3 DNA sequence: TGCGCCAGCTCCTCGGGGACAGGAGATTTGGGGGAGCAGTACTTC.

Within the sample, this clone is medium-sized. This CDR3 reads CASIVQGGEGYTF. The CDR3 region has the DNA TGTGCCAGCATCGTACAGGGGGGAGAAGGCTACACCTTC. The chain links TRBV6-8 to TRBJ1-2, with TRBD1 matching over 8 bases. V was pared by 7 bases and J by 8 bases, with 9 bases of the junction left unmatched. CDR3 length equals 13 residues. CDR1 MNHGY and CDR2 SAAAGT come from the germline V gene.

The CDR3 DNA reads TGTGCCAGTAGTGGTGGGGGGGGTTCCTACAATGAGCAGTTCTTC. This codes for CASSGGGGSYNEQFF. The chain employs TRBV19 and TRBJ2-1, with 7 bases that match TRBD2. The CDR3 is 15 residues long. Germline CDR1 and CDR2: LNHDA and SQIVND (reference sequence). Trimming removed 5 bases from V and 1 base from J; junction bases left unmatched: 5.

The chain has TRBV6-4 and TRBJ1-5, with D tentatively TRBD1 (6 bases). Trimming left V 6 bases short and J 6 bases short, with 15 bases between. There are 14 residues in the CDR3. Per the germline V gene, CDR1 is MRHNA and CDR2 is SNTAGT. For the CDR3, the DNA is TGTGCCAGCAGCCAAAACAGGGAACGTCAGCCCCAGCATTTT. It translates to CASSQNRERQPQHF.

This clone has only a few counts. The rearrangement uses TRBV6-8 and TRBJ2-7, with a tentative D call TRBD2 (5 bases). The ends were cut back, 5 bases at V and 7 bases at J, with 24 bases in the middle. This CDR3 is 16 amino acids long. Germline assignment: CDR1 MNHGY and CDR2 SAAAGT. The CDR3 region has the DNA TGTGCCAGCAGTCGGACTTACTCTACGATGGCTCGGGAGCAGTACTTC. Translating gives CASSRTYSTMAREQYF.

V and J are TRBV4-1 and TRBJ1-2; 10 nucleotides agree with TRBD1. Germline V CDR1 and CDR2: MGHRA, YSYEKL. The CDR3 extends over 15 amino acids. Trimming took 2 bases from V and 8 from J; bases not matched to a gene: 8. The CDR3 DNA reads as TGCGCCAGCAGCCAAACGGGACAGGGGATTTGGGGCTACACCTTC. As protein: CASSQTGQGIWGYTF.

This chain links TRBV19 with TRBJ1-1; D remains unclear. The V gene's germline CDR1 is LNHDA and CDR2 SQIVND (reference sequence). Trimming pared 4 bases from V and 2 bases from J, leaving 17 bases between. The CDR3 has 16 residues. The CDR3 reads CASSTLATGVNTEAFF. The CDR3 coding sequence is TGTGCCAGTAGTACTTTAGCGACGGGTGTCAACACTGAAGCTTTCTTT.

This clone was picked up a small number of times. The V and J genes are TRBV11-3 and TRBJ1-1; TRBD1 is a possible D gene (6 bases). Trimming left V 8 bases short and J 5 bases short, with 21 bases between. This CDR3 comprises 15 residues. Germline CDR1 reads SGHNT; CDR2 reads YENEEA. For the CDR3, the DNA is TGTGCCAGCCGACAGGACACAACGTCGCGGACTGAAGCTTTCTTT. Protein product: CASRQDTTSRTEAFF.

The CDR3 sequence: CASRYGTGDLGGNYGYTF. As DNA, the CDR3 is TGTGCCAGCCGGTACGGGACAGGAGACCTTGGGGGGAACTATGGCTACACCTTC. The rearrangement links TRBV6-8 to TRBJ1-2; 8 bases are shared with TRBD1. This CDR3 has 18 residues. Germline loops: CDR1 MNHGY, CDR2 SAAAGT. V shed 8 bases, J shed 2 bases, and the junction held 19 bases outside the gene matches.

As DNA, the CDR3 is TGTGCCAGCAGCCCGAGATTCCGGACTAGCGGGAGTTCATATGAGCAGTTCTTC. Translation: CASSPRFRTSGSSYEQFF. This sequence joins TRBV11-3 and TRBJ2-1, with TRBD2 matching over 13 bases. V trimming: 5 bases; J trimming: 8 bases; junction bases outside the gene matches: 15. The CDR3 length is 18 residues. Looked up from germline, CDR1 is SGHNT and CDR2 is YENEEA.

The gene calls are TRBV18 and TRBJ2-5, with TRBD2 identical over 8 bases. The CDR3 length is 13 residues. CDR1 KGHSH and CDR2 LQKENI come from the germline V gene. J was trimmed by 2 bases and V by 6 bases; bases with no gene match: 2. The CDR3: CASSRGDQETQYF. The CDR3, as DNA: TGTGCCAGCTCGCGGGGGGATCAAGAGACCCAGTACTTC.

There are a few counts of this clone. The chain has TRBV28 and TRBJ2-7, with 8 bases fitting TRBD1. The V segment lost 3 bases and the J segment 7 bases; nucleotides outside the gene matches: 8. The CDR3 is 14 residues long. Germline V gene lookup returns CDR1 MDHEN and CDR2 SYDVKM. The CDR3 spells CASSFVDRGGEQYF. CDR3 nucleotide sequence: TGTGCCAGCAGTTTTGTTGACAGGGGCGGGGAGCAGTACTTC.

DNA for the CDR3: TGCGGCTACCGACAAGGCGGACAAACAGATACGCAGTATTTT. It yields the protein CGYRQGGQTDTQYF. The V and J genes are TRBV29-1 and TRBJ2-3; maybe TRBD1 (5 bases). The germline V gene has CDR1 SQVTM and CDR2 ANQGSEA. The CDR3 has 14 residues.

The V and J genes are TRBV30 and TRBJ1-5; 8 bases line up with TRBD1. This CDR3 is built from 17 residues. The J segment lost 0 bases and the V segment lost 0 bases, leaving 7 bases of the junction unmatched. CDR1 and CDR2 (germline): GTSNPN, SVGIG (reference sequence). The CDR3 DNA reads TGTGCCTGGAGTGTGTCAGGGGGCGAATATAGCAATCAGCCCCAGCATTTT. Protein product: CAWSVSGGEYSNQPQHF.

Within the sample, this clone is medium-sized. The V and J genes are TRBV11-3 and TRBJ1-2; tentative D call: TRBD1 (6 bases). Trimming pared 3 bases from V and 5 bases from J, leaving 22 bases between. The CDR3 sequence is 17 residues long. Germline values: CDR1 SGHNT, CDR2 YENEEA. The CDR3 loop is CASSLAPPGQSKYGYTF. DNA for the CDR3: TGTGCCAGCAGCTTGGCTCCCCCCGGACAGTCAAAATATGGCTACACCTTC.

This chain links TRBV30 with TRBJ2-1; D may be TRBD1 or TRBD2 (5 bases each). The germline V gene has CDR1 GTSNPN and CDR2 SVGIG (reference sequence). Between the trimmed V and J ends, which lost 5 bases and 7 bases, there was a span of 15 bases. The CDR3 is made up of 13 amino acids. In DNA form, the CDR3 reads TGTGCCTGGGCCCGAACATGGGGGAATGAGCAGTTCTTC. Its protein product is CAWARTWGNEQFF.